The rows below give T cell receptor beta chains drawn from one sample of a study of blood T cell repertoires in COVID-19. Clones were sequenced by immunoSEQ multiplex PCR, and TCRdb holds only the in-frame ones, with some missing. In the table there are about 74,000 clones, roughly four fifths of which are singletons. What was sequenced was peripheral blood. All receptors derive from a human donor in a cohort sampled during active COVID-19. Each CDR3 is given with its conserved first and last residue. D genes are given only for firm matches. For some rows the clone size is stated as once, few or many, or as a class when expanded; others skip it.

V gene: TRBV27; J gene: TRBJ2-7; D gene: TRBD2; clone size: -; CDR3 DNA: TGTGCCAGCAGTAAGACTAGCGGGGAGTCCTACGAGCAGTACTTC; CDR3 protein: CASSKTSGESYEQYF
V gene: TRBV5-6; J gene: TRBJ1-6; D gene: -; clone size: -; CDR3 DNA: TGTGCCAGCAGCTTGAATGGGGACTTGTATTCACCCCTCCACTTT; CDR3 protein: CASSLNGDLYSPLHF
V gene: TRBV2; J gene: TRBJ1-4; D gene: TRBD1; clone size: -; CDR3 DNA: TGTGCCAGCAGTTCCCGGGACAGGGATGAAAAACTGTTTTTT; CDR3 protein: CASSSRDRDEKLFF
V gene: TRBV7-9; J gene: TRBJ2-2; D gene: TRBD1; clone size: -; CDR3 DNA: TGTGCCAGCAGCTTAGTACCGGGACAGGGAGACACCGGGGAGCTGTTTTTT; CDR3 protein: CASSLVPGQGDTGELFF
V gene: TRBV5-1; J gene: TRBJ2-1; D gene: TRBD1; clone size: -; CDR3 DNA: TGCGCCAGCAGGTTGGGGACAGGGGAAATATACAATGAGCAGTTCTTC; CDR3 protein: CASRLGTGEIYNEQFF
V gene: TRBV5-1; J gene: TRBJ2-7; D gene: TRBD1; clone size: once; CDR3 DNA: TGCGCCAGCAGCTTGGGGGGGACAGGACCCTACGAGCAGTACTTC; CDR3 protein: CASSLGGTGPYEQYF
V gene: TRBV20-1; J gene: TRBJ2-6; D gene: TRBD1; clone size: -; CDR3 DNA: TGCAGTGCTAGTACAGGGGGCCTCTCTGGGGCCAACGTCCTGACTTTC; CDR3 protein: CSASTGGLSGANVLTF
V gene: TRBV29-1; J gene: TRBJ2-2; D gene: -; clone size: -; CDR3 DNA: TGCAGCGGGGTGGTGGGGGCAACCGGGGAGCTGTTTTTT; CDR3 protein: CSGVVGATGELFF
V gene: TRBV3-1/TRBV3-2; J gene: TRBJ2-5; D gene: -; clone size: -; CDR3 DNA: TGTGCCAGCAGCCAAGGAGGTCCGCAGTACTTC; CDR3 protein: CASSQGGPQYF
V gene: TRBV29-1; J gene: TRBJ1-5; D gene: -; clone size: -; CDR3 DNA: TGCAGCGTTGAAGATGGGGGCGAAGGGCCCCAGCATTTT; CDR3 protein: CSVEDGGEGPQHF
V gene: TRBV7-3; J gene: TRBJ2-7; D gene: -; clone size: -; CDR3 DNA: TGTGCCAGCAGCTTAAATTTGGAGAACGAGCAGTACTTC; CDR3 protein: CASSLNLENEQYF
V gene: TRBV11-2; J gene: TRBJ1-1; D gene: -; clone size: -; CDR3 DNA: TGTGCCAGCAGCTCGGGAAGGGTCACGAACACTGAAGCTTTCTTT; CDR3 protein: CASSSGRVTNTEAFF
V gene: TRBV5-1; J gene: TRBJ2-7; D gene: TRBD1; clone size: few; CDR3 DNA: TGCGCCAGCAGCTTGGGGACAGGGGGTTCCTACGAGCAGTACTTC; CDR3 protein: CASSLGTGGSYEQYF
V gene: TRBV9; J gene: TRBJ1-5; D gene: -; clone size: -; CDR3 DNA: TGTGCCAGCAGCTCCAGGGAGGGGCCCCAGCATTTT; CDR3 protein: CASSSREGPQHF
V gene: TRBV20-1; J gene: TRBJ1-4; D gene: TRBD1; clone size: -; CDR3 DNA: TGCAGTGCTAGTGCCGGGACAGCTGCTGAAAAACTGTTTTTT; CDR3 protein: CSASAGTAAEKLFF
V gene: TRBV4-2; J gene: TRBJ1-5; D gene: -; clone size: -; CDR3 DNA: TGTGCCAGCAGCCAGGACAGCCATAATCAGCCCCAGCATTTT; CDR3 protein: CASSQDSHNQPQHF
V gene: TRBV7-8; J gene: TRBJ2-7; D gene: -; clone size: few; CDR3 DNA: TGTGCCAGCAGCTTAGCGCAGGGATACGAGCAGTACTTC; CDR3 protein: CASSLAQGYEQYF
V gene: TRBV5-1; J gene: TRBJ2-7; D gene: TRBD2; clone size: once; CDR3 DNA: TGCGCCAGCAGCCGGACTAGCGGGGGTTACGAGCAGTACTTC; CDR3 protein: CASSRTSGGYEQYF
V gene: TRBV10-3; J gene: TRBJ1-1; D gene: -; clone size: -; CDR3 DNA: TGTGCCATCAGTGAGTCGATGTTTTCCGGAGCCAACACTGAAGCTTTCTTT; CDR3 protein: CAISESMFSGANTEAFF
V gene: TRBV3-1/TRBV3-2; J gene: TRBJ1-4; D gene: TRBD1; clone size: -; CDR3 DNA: TGTGCCAGCAGCCAAGATGGTGGACAGGGATTCGGAAAACTGTTTTTT; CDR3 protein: CASSQDGGQGFGKLFF
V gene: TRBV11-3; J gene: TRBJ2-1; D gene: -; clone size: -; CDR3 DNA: TGTGCCAGCAGCTTATTTCGGTACAGTGACAATGAGCAGTTCTTC; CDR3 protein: CASSLFRYSDNEQFF
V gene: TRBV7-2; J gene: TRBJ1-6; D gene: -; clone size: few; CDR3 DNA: TGTGCCAGCACCCTAAACAGATATAATTCACCCCTCCACTTT; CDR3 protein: CASTLNRYNSPLHF
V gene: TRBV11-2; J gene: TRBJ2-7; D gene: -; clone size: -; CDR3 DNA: TGTGCCAGCAGCTTGACGGGGACCTACGAGCAGTACTTC; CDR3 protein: CASSLTGTYEQYF
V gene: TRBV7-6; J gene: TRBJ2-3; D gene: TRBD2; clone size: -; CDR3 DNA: TGTGCCAGCAGCTCATCCCCTAACCTAGCGGGGGGGCAGGATACGCAGTATTTT; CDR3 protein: CASSSSPNLAGGQDTQYF
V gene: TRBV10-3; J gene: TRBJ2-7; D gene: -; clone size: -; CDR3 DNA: TGTGCCATCAGCCCCACCGGGTACGAGCAGTACTTC; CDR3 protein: CAISPTGYEQYF
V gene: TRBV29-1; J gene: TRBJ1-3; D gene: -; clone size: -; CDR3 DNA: TGCAGCGTTTGGCAGGGGGGAAACACCATATATTTT; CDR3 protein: CSVWQGGNTIYF
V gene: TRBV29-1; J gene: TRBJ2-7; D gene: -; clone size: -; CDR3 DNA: TGCAGCGTCGGTTATCCGAGGGAGCAGTACTTC; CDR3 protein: CSVGYPREQYF
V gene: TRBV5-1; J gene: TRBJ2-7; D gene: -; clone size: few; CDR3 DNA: TGCGCCAGCAGCCCTGGTGCCAGGGACTACGAGCAGTACTTC; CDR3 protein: CASSPGARDYEQYF